Sequencing of this TCR beta chain was carried out in a study of early T cells in non-severe SARS-CoV-2 infection. Each CDR3 protein gets one entry after TCRdb re-called the 5' RACE reads with MiXCR. The table has around 81,000 distinct CDR3 sequences, about 14% seen once. Sequencing used whole blood. The TCR sequence derives from an adult who was a healthcare worker with PCR-confirmed SARS-CoV-2 infection or an uninfected control (not recorded which).

CDR3: CSARGVRSSQETQYF. CDR3 coding DNA: TGCAGTGCTAGAGGTGTCCGGTCTAGCCAAGAGACCCAGTACTTC. The chain uses TRBV20-1 and TRBJ2-5, with unresolved D. Germline CDR1 reads DFQATT; CDR2 reads SNEGSKA (reference sequence). The ends were cut back, 1 base at V and 1 base at J, with 13 bases in the middle. The CDR3 length is 15 residues.